The clone carrying this T cell receptor (beta chain) occurred once. The antigen is not known. The sample belongs to a study of long-term antiretroviral therapy in people with HIV. Study-level points and caveats: Repertoires looked antigen-experienced, with only a slight naive shift after ART. Adherence to ART, viral resistance and therapy changes lacked any data.

V lost 6 bases and J 2 bases, leaving 16 bases between the germline ends. From germline, CDR1 is MDHEN and CDR2 SYDVKM. The CDR3 extends over 16 amino acids. Running of the v3.0 immunoSEQ assay took place at survey level. Only in-frame clones appear in the TCRdb table, and some are missing; sequencing was by immunoSEQ multiplex PCR. The repertoire holds about 24,000 clones, with about 86% as singletons. Specimen: unsorted PBMCs, collected at the start of antiretroviral therapy, before treatment. This TCR came from a woman between 18 and 29 years old with HIV. V is TRBV28 and J is TRBJ1-4; D is unclear. The CDR3 reads CASRLHPSATNEKLFF. Here the CDR3 DNA reads TGTGCCAGCAGGTTACATCCTAGCGCGACTAATGAAAAACTGTTTTTT.